The present T cell receptor (beta chain) was sequenced within a study of cytomegalovirus exposure and HLA in healthy donors (dated by TCRdb to about 2017). Background for the entire study: An earlier analysis of 587 of the donors reported 250 to 300 Gb of sequence data and 117 million unique TCR beta sequences from 150 million to 200 million T cells. Roughly 310 gigabases of sequencing data and tens of millions of unique TCR sequences were included in an early release covering 500 to 750 HLA-typed donors. Of the approximately 400 genotyped donors, over 70% fell in the genetic ancestry cluster associated with self-reported Caucasian donors. The aim of the study was to test whether cataloging public T cell receptors could identify signatures of past pathogen exposure. The T cell repertoires of 700 or so subjects were profiled by immunosequencing and related to cytomegalovirus serostatus. In addition to the first cohort of 666 subjects, a separate validation cohort of approximately 130 different subjects was used. The study combined high-throughput TCR immunosequencing, statistical association of individual TCRs with disease status, and machine learning to predict cytomegalovirus infection status. To study patterns of TCR occurrence, a later analysis re-analyzed previously published TCR beta repertoires from several hundred donors and added high-resolution HLA genotyping. Rather than drawing on any new phenotypic data, the later analysis identified candidate immune exposures from TCR beta sequences and the way those sequences occurred across donors. To decide whether each TCR beta V gene segment behaved as functional or pseudogenic, an earlier analysis of 587 of the donors relied on high-throughput TCR beta sequencing. Alongside the repertoire data, information on donor age, sex, ethnicity and CMV serostatus was compiled. Genome-wide SNP genotypes for about 65% of the 666 donors were used in a later genetic analysis, which treated that subset as a discovery cohort. Every discovery cohort repertoire had been produced on one sequencing platform. Class I and class II HLA loci were covered by the typing at four-digit resolution. The number of typed donors differed by locus: roughly 629-640 for A, B, C, DRB1 and DQB1; 500 to 550 for DQA1; 600 to 610 for DPA1; and around 490 for DPB1. Several DR-DQ haplotypes were treated as single units for association and clustering because of strong linkage in the cohort. Among about 370 genotyped donors of the cohort, an average of approximately 220,000 unique TCR beta nucleotide sequences was sequenced per donor, of which about 18% were non-productive. The paper as a whole reports these results and caveats: It was suggested by the authors that the approach could potentially be generalized to other disease states and immunological phenotypes. A total of 150 or so TCR beta chains were listed by the study as associated with cytomegalovirus. Some IMGT-functional V segments, including TRBV6-2 and TRBV6-3, could not be told apart with the 87-base-pair reads, so those segments were excluded. About 17 rarely observed V segments, including chromosome 9 orphons, were excluded from the earlier analysis of a few hundred of the donors because counts were too low. In a later genetic analysis, a missense DCLRE1C variant was associated with V-gene and J-gene trimming of TCR beta chains, and the association was replicated in an independent cohort. This cohort had only TCR beta chains sequenced, and the lack of alpha or paired-chain data limited which features could be detected. In a later analysis, most CMV-associated TCR beta chains were found to appear HLA-restricted, with HLA associations seemingly driven largely by CMV exposure. Correlated functional status among segregating V segments might be attributable to linkage disequilibrium, but an unknown experimental factor could not be ruled out. A later analysis associated roughly 17,000 TCR beta sequences with specific HLA alleles at a false discovery rate of 0.05. In a later analysis, HLA-associated TCR beta chains showed more clonal expansion and lower generation probabilities than non-associated chains that were equally common. A cluster of highly shared sequence variants was judged likely to be a technical artifact of the sequencing pipeline. An earlier analysis of several hundred of the donors showed that most TCR beta V segments appeared in productive rearrangements either about 87% or about 30% of the time, which broadly matched IMGT annotations. A further reported finding was that TCR beta sequences accurately predicted the HLA-A and HLA-B alleles for most subjects in the first cohort. While some public TCRs were present in many individuals, most TCR sequences turned up only very rarely across donors. According to a later analysis, parvovirus B19, influenza, CMV and Epstein-Barr virus appeared linked to several top co-occurrence clusters. In both the original and validation cohorts, the classifier was reported to diagnose cytomegalovirus status with high specificity and sensitivity. For the cohort, immune exposure information was limited to CMV serostatus. When HLA alleles, especially DR and DQ, strongly co-occurred, attributing TCR associations to individual alleles was difficult. Roughly uniform sequencing depth across donors was assumed in presence/absence analyses, although this assumption may not hold. In vitro tests confirmed that a few of the cytomegalovirus-associated TCR beta chains recognize cytomegalovirus antigens. Because HLA typing was missing for some donors at each locus, association tests included only the typed subset. A later analysis found that TCR association rates varied across HLA loci, with DRB1 alleles showing the most associated TCRs and HLA-C alleles the fewest. A later genetic analysis reported fewer N-insertions in productive TCRs among donors in an Asian-associated ancestry cluster than the roughly 700-donor mean.

The cohort comprised fewer than 750 healthy bone marrow donors. At the time of sampling, every cohort member was nominally healthy, though immune exposures that went unrecorded were likely present. The donor tested CMV seropositive and was one of the 289 seropositive cohort members. A peripheral blood sample was collected from each donor, and TCR beta sequencing was performed on peripheral blood mononuclear cells. Genomic DNA was extracted from the blood cell samples with the Qiagen DNeasy Blood Extraction Kit. Points on this clone: The target of this receptor is not known. The sample holds no much larger clone one base away, and base qualities are not on file.

The receptor library was made with the immunoSEQ multiplex PCR assay. A mixture of 60 forward primers for TCR Vbeta segments and 13 reverse primers for TCR Jbeta segments was used in the multiplex PCR. Amplification of the CDR3 region of rearranged TCR beta genes was performed with a multiplex PCR assay on genomic DNA. On the Illumina HiSeq System, the amplified TCR beta libraries were sequenced as 87-base-pair reads. For the original study's pipeline: A later analysis counted tens of millions of unique TCR beta chains across the 550 to 700 repertoires, and 9.5 million to 11 million of these chains were shared by at least two donors. Raw reads were error-corrected and collapsed into unique sequences with a nearest-neighbor algorithm that merged closely related sequences to remove PCR and sequencing errors. V, D and J gene segments were assigned by aligning CDR3 sequences to IMGT reference sequences. For a sequence to be retained, a match of at least six nucleotides was required to both a V gene segment and a J gene segment. Rearrangements were classified as productive when the CDR3 lacked stop codons and remained in frame with V and J, and all other rearrangements were classified as non-productive. CDR3 was defined by IMGT convention, running from the second conserved V-encoded cysteine to the conserved J-encoded phenylalanine. The earlier analysis of fewer than 750 of the donors excluded sequences that lacked an unambiguous match to a single V gene segment. An earlier analysis of 587 of the donors classified V segments as functional when productive rearrangements were above 56.7% and as segregating when the standard deviation between donors was above 5%. A statistical classification framework was built for diagnosing cytomegalovirus status from the catalog of TCR beta chain sequences. In a later analysis, V and J genes were assigned by comparing TCR nucleotide sequences against IMGT/GENE-DB human TR gene sequences. A later analysis assigned CDR3 sequences and most-parsimonious VDJ recombination scenarios with the TCRdist pipeline. In a later analysis, each TCR beta chain was defined by its CDR3 amino acid sequence together with its V-gene family, and reads lacking a unique V-gene family were excluded. As a way to deal with suspected cross-contamination and a sequencing artifact, a later analysis dropped nearly 600 nucleotide sequences that were highly shared and had low generation probability. In a later analysis, a clonal expansion index was calculated for each public chain from normalized within-repertoire ranks of inferred template counts. In a later analysis, generation probabilities were computed with a VDJ recombination model fitted to out-of-frame rearrangements, and the resulting probabilities were checked against IGoR. In a later analysis, TCR-TCR, TCR-HLA and TCR-CMV co-occurrence was scored with hypergeometric tests, and a repertoire-size bias correction was applied to TCR pairs. In a later analysis, false discovery rates were estimated by permuting HLA or CMV assignments 20 times. A later analysis grouped co-occurring TCRs with DBSCAN, adding TCRdist sequence similarity when clustering within HLA-allele-positive subsets. For co-occurrence clustering, repertoires with fewer than 30,000 or more than 120,000 public chains were excluded, along with four to six repertoires with anomalous nucleotide sharing. Entries here come from immuneACCESS through TCRdb and include only in-frame sequences with V and J called. Some clones fail to appear in such tables; in the studies checked, an unresolved V gene covers under half of the shortfall, and the cause of the remainder is unknown. D and trimming come from the DNA, and the V and J calls and clone size come from that table. The sample table records approximately 40,000 clones; around three fifths of these occur just once. The top ten constitute 18% of the sample.

Inclusive of the bounding cysteine and phenylalanine, the CDR3 is 17 residues long. The sequence is cut down to CDR3 DNA, 51 bases in frame from base 1. The germline V gene provides CDR1 SGHVS and CDR2 FQNEAQ. Cut back by 2 bases and 7 bases, the V and J ends lie 21 bases apart. The source material was PBMCs. The TCR comes from a man between 50 and 59 years old in good health and CMV-seropositive. The rearrangement combines TRBV7-8 with TRBJ1-5, with a weak D call of TRBD1 (5 bases match). CDR3 sequence: CASSLWAEGRAGQPQHF. The nucleotide sequence reads TGTGCCAGCAGCTTATGGGCGGAGGGACGAGCGGGGCAGCCCCAGCATTTT.